This T cell receptor (beta chain) was captured by sequencing in a study of Ad26.COV2.S vaccination and SARS-CoV-2 variants. Whole-study context: Donor allocation was to the COV1001 Ad26.COV2.S trial arm.

Profiling relied on immunoSEQ multiplex PCR, and the TCRdb table lists in-frame clones only, not all of them. The repertoire holds approximately 480,000 clones, around nine tenths seen once, with around 13% in the top ten. The treatment here: 15 to 20 received Ad26.COV2.S at low or high dose, single or two shots; about 5 received placebo; per-sample allocation not given. Day 63 after the first vaccine or placebo injection was the time point for sampling. Germline V gene sequence: CDR1 SNHLY, CDR2 FYNNEI. The CDR3 contains 16 residues. Trimming took 3 bases from V and 5 from J; bases not matched to a gene: 11. This clone was detected only once.

The rearrangement uses TRBV2 and TRBJ2-3; 7 bases align to TRBD2. The material was peripheral blood, obtained in a trial of Ad26.COV2.S vaccine versus placebo. The source is a person aged 18-65 years who received the Ad26.COV2.S COVID-19 vaccine or a placebo. CDR3 protein: CASSEGQRDGEDTQYF. In DNA, the CDR3 is TGTGCCAGCAGTGAGGGGCAGCGGGATGGGGAAGATACGCAGTATTTT. The full variable domain, completed using reference TRBV2 and TRBJ2-3, is EPEVTQTPSHQVTQMGQEVILRCVPISNHLYFYWYRQILGQKVEFLVSFYNNEISEKSEIFDDQFSVERPDGSNFTLKIRSTKLEDSAMYFCASSEGQRDGEDTQYFGPGTRLTVL.